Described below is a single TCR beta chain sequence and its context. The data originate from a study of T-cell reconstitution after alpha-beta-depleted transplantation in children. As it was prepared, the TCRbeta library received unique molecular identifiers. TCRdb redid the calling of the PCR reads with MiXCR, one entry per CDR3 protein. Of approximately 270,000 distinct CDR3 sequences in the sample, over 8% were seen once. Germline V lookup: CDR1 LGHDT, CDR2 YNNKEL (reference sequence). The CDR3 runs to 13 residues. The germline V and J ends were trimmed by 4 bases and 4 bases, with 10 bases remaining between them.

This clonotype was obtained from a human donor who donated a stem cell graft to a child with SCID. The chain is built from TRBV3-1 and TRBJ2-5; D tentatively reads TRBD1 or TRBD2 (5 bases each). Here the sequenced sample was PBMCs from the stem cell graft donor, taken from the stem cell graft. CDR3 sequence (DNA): TGTGCCAGCAGCCGGGGGACGTCAGAGACCCAGTACTTC. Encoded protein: CASSRGTSETQYF.